This T cell receptor beta chain was recovered during a study of beta chain features in type 1 diabetes. After removal of 3 bases from V and 0 bases from J, the junction contained 6 bases not matched to a gene. Germline CDR1 and CDR2: SGHNT and YYREEE (reference sequence). The CDR3 extends over 16 amino acids. Expressed TCRB transcripts were sequenced after all isolated RNA was converted to cDNA. Using immunoSEQ multiplex PCR, the repertoire was profiled, and TCRdb retains in-frame clones only, with some absent. The sample shows about 400,000 clones, around 12% of them seen only once. Blood was collected once per donor into heparin, averaging roughly 110 mL. Via CD45RO/CCR7/CD25/CD127/CD95/CD27, cells of the CD4+ naive, central memory, regulatory and stem cell-like memory subsets were sorted. Study-wide results and caveats: More deletions and fewer insertions at VDJ junctions were seen in type 1 diabetes patients. Patients' naive, central memory and Treg TCRB repertoires seemed closer to one another than those of healthy donors.

About this clone itself: The antigen remains undetermined.

The rearrangement joins TRBV5-4 to TRBJ2-7, with 10 bases lining up with TRBD2. This TCR was recovered from a man between 18 and 29 years old in good health. Sequencing used naive CD4+ T cells from blood. The CDR3 here is CASSSGLAVSSYEQYF. In nucleotides, the CDR3 is TGTGCCAGCAGCTCAGGACTAGCGGTGAGCTCCTACGAGCAGTACTTC. Based on the CDR3 plus reference TRBV5-4 and TRBJ2-7, the full variable domain is ETGVTQSPTHLIKTRGQQVTLRCSSQSGHNTVSWYQQALGQGPQFIFQYYREEENGRGNFPPRFSGLQFPNYSSELNVNALELDDSALYLCASSSGLAVSSYEQYFGPGTRLTVT.